The 26 T cell receptor beta chains below come from one sample, sequenced in a study of CD8 T cells in Susac syndrome. Reverse transcription of about 0.45 to 1 ug RNA was carried out with random hexamers. One entry per CDR3 protein, called by TCRdb with MiXCR from the immunoSEQ multiplex PCR reads. This sample has 180,000 or so distinct CDR3 sequences, with roughly 94% found just once. The sequenced sample was CD4+ T cells from PBMCs. These receptors all stem from a human donor with Susac syndrome.

V is TRBV18 and J is TRBJ2-7, with a weak D call TRBD1 (5 bases). The germline gives CDR1 KGHSH, CDR2 LQKENI. Deletions cut 6 bases from V and 2 bases from J, with 17 bases between. CDR3 length equals 15 residues. In nucleotides, the CDR3 is TGTGCCAGCTCCCAAATAGACAGTACGGCCTACGAGCAGTACTTC. Protein sequence: CASSQIDSTAYEQYF.

The CDR3 nucleotides are TGTGCCACCAGTGATGAGAGAAGAGCTCAGTTCTTC. Protein: CATSDERRAQFF. The V and J genes are TRBV24-1 and TRBJ2-1; unclear D gene. Germline V gene lookup returns CDR1 KGHDR and CDR2 SFDVKD. The CDR3 has 12 residues. Trimming removed 3 bases from V and 13 bases from J, with 12 bases in between.

The chain recombines TRBV28 with TRBJ2-5, with 10 positions matching TRBD2. The junction had 1 base not matched to a gene; V was cut back by 3 bases and J by 3 bases. The CDR3 loop spans 14 amino acids. CDR1 is MDHEN, CDR2 SYDVKM, per germline. The CDR3 loop is CASSFSGREETQYF. CDR3 DNA: TGTGCCAGCAGTTTCAGCGGGAGGGAAGAGACCCAGTACTTC.

V is TRBV2 and J is TRBJ1-5, with D possibly TRBD1 on 6 matching bases. Germline loops: CDR1 SNHLY, CDR2 FYNNEI. Trimming left V 1 base short and J 1 base short, with 8 bases between. The CDR3 has 15 residues. CDR3 residues: CASSEDRASNQPQHF. Here the CDR3 DNA reads TGTGCCAGCAGTGAAGACAGGGCCAGCAATCAGCCCCAGCATTTT.

The chain couples TRBV29-1 to TRBJ2-5; 7 bases fit TRBD1. Per germline, CDR1 SQVTM and CDR2 ANQGSEA. The CDR3 length is 13 residues. The V segment lost 4 bases and the J segment 1 base; nucleotides outside the gene matches: 3. The CDR3 DNA sequence: TGCAGCGTTGGTCGGGACAGCCAAGAGACCCAGTACTTC. Amino acids: CSVGRDSQETQYF.

This clonotype was found once. The chain links TRBV7-2 to TRBJ2-3; the D call may be TRBD1 or TRBD2 (5 bases each). This CDR3 region has 17 residues. The germline V and J ends were trimmed by 2 bases and 2 bases, with 17 bases remaining between them. Germline CDR1 is SGHTA and CDR2 is FQGNSA. The CDR3 nucleotides read TGTGCCAGCAGCTTAAAAAGGGACCAAAGCTCCACAGATACGCAGTATTTT. Translating gives CASSLKRDQSSTDTQYF. The full variable domain, completed using reference TRBV7-2 and TRBJ2-3, is GAGVSQSPSNKVTEKGKDVELRCDPISGHTALYWYRQSLGQGLEFLIYFQGNSAPDKSGLPSDRFSAERTGGSVSTLTIQRTQQEDSAVYLCASSLKRDQSSTDTQYFGPGTRLTVL.

The rearrangement links TRBV28 to TRBJ2-4; tentative D call: TRBD2 (5 bases). There are 14 residues in the CDR3. Germline V gene data show CDR1 as MDHEN and CDR2 as SYDVKM. Trimming left V 7 bases short and J 3 bases short, with 13 bases between. In DNA, the CDR3 is TGTGCCAGCAATCCCGGGCGGGTCAAAAACATTCAGTACTTC. Its translation is CASNPGRVKNIQYF. Variable domain in full (rest from reference TRBV28 and TRBJ2-4): DVKVTQSSRYLVKRTGEKVFLECVQDMDHENMFWYRQDPGLGLRLIYFSYDVKMKEKGDIPEGYSVSREKKERFSLILESASTNQTSMYLCASNPGRVKNIQYFGAGTRLSVL.

CDR3 sequence reads: CASSFLAGETYNEQFF. The CDR3 bases are TGCGCCAGCAGCTTCCTAGCGGGAGAAACCTACAATGAGCAGTTCTTC. The J gene is TRBJ2-1, the V gene TRBV5-1; 10 positions match TRBD2. The V gene end was trimmed by 2 bases and the J gene end by 2 bases; junction bases not matched to a gene: 4. There are 16 residues in the CDR3. Germline V lookup: CDR1 SGHRS, CDR2 YFSETQ.

V and J are TRBV25-1 and TRBJ1-2, with D unclear. V lost 2 bases and J 8 bases, leaving 12 bases between the germline ends. Per the germline V gene, CDR1 is MGHDK and CDR2 is SYGVNS. The CDR3 is made up of 13 amino acids. CDR3 coding DNA: TGTGCCAGCAGTGAACGGGGAGTGACCGGCTACACCTTC. This sequence encodes CASSERGVTGYTF.

J is TRBJ2-1 and V is TRBV3-1; possibly TRBD2 for D (6 bases). CDR3 length: 14 residues. Germline loops: CDR1 LGHDT, CDR2 YNNKEL (reference sequence). V was pared by 4 bases and J by 7 bases, with 14 bases between. CDR3 residues: CASSRPEGINEQFF. DNA of the CDR3: TGTGCCAGCAGCCGTCCGGAGGGGATTAATGAGCAGTTCTTC.

This sequence joins TRBV10-3 and TRBJ2-2; D is possibly TRBD2 (6 bases). The V gene lost 6 bases and the J gene lost 6 bases, with 8 bases spanning the gap. The CDR3 spans 12 residues. Germline V gene data show CDR1 as ENHRY and CDR2 as SYGVKD. The CDR3 sequence is CAIRWEAGELFF. The CDR3 coding sequence is TGTGCCATCAGGTGGGAGGCCGGGGAGCTGTTTTTT.

The CDR3 nucleotides read TGTGCCAGCAGCTTGGTGCCGGGAATGGGTCAGCCCCAGCATTTT. It yields the protein CASSLVPGMGQPQHF. The V gene is TRBV5-4, the J gene TRBJ1-5; D is undetermined. The V end lost 0 bases, the J end lost 6 bases, and 13 bases lay between the germline ends. CDR3 length equals 15 residues. Germline values: CDR1 SGHNT, CDR2 YYREEE (reference sequence).

V and J are TRBV4-2 and TRBJ2-1; D may be TRBD1 (6 bases). V dropped 0 bases and J dropped 6 bases, with 12 bases sitting between them. In germline, CDR1 is LGHNA, CDR2 YNFKEQ. The CDR3 has 15 residues. CDR3 nucleotide sequence: TGTGCCAGCAGCCAAGATTGGGGGCGGGCCAATGAGCAGTTCTTC. Encoded protein: CASSQDWGRANEQFF.

This clonotype was seen only once. The chain links TRBV19 to TRBJ2-1; D not resolved. This CDR3 has 14 residues. The V and J ends lost 3 bases and 3 bases respectively, with 9 bases between them. CDR1 is LNHDA and CDR2 is SQIVND in the germline V gene (reference sequence). Here the CDR3 reads CASSITVGYNEQFF. CDR3 coding DNA: TGTGCCAGTAGTATTACGGTCGGCTACAATGAGCAGTTCTTC.

The V and J genes are TRBV29-1 and TRBJ2-7; 9 positions agree with TRBD1. Germline values: CDR1 SQVTM, CDR2 ANQGSEA. The CDR3 has 16 amino acids. Trimming took 4 bases from V and 2 from J; bases not matched to a gene: 12. This chain's CDR3 is CSVVPFSGTGTYEQYF. CDR3 nucleotides: TGCAGCGTTGTCCCCTTCAGCGGGACAGGGACCTACGAGCAGTACTTC.

The chain carries TRBV27 and TRBJ2-6; D gene ambiguous. Germline assignment: CDR1 MNHEY and CDR2 SMNVEV (reference sequence). The ends were cut back, 2 bases at V and 2 bases at J, with 7 bases in the middle. This CDR3 spans 15 amino acids. The CDR3 here is CASSLLPPGANVLTF. As DNA, the CDR3 is TGTGCCAGCAGTTTACTCCCCCCTGGGGCCAACGTCCTGACTTTC.

V gene TRBV20-1 combines with J gene TRBJ2-1; TRBD1 aligns across 9 bases. The CDR3 has 14 residues. Germline CDR1 reads DFQATT; CDR2 reads SNEGSKA (reference sequence). The CDR3 DNA follows: TGCAGCCCGCGGGGGACAGGGCCCTACAATGAGCAGTTCTTC. Translation gives CSPRGTGPYNEQFF.

This rearrangement joins TRBV19 to TRBJ2-1; the match to TRBD1 covers 7 bases. Germline lookup yields CDR1 LNHDA and CDR2 SQIVND (reference sequence). The CDR3 loop spans 14 amino acids. V gave up 5 bases and J gave up 6 bases; unmatched junction bases: 7. The CDR3 sequence is CASSATGDGNEQFF. CDR3 DNA sequence: TGTGCCAGTAGTGCTACAGGGGACGGCAATGAGCAGTTCTTC.

The chain links TRBV5-4 to TRBJ2-7; D call uncertain. The CDR3 covers 12 residues. V was clipped by 2 bases and J by 7 bases, with 10 bases between them. Looked up from germline, CDR1 is SGHNT and CDR2 is YYREEE (reference sequence). The CDR3 region is CASSFPTQEQYF. CDR3 in DNA: TGTGCCAGCAGCTTCCCGACCCAGGAGCAGTACTTC.

This chain links TRBV30 with TRBJ2-7; possibly TRBD1 or TRBD2 for D (5 bases each). The CDR3 length is 13 residues. Germline CDR1 is GTSNPN and CDR2 is SVGIG (reference sequence). V gave up 3 bases and J gave up 6 bases, with 15 bases separating them. The CDR3: CAWRGRTSGEQYF. The CDR3 DNA reads TGTGCCTGGAGGGGACGGACTTCAGGCGAGCAGTACTTC.

CDR3 sequence (DNA): TGTGCCAGCAGCTCCTCGACAGGGGGGTACGAGCAGTACTTC. This translates into CASSSSTGGYEQYF. The V call is TRBV5-4, the J call TRBJ2-7; 9 bases map to TRBD1. This CDR3 region has 14 residues. CDR1 is SGHNT and CDR2 is YYREEE in the germline V gene (reference sequence). V lost 3 bases, J lost 4 bases, and 5 bases stayed unmatched. Full variable domain (remainder filled in from reference TRBV5-4 and TRBJ2-7): ETGVTQSPTHLIKTRGQQVTLRCSSQSGHNTVSWYQQALGQGPQFIFQYYREEENGRGNFPPRFSGLQFPNYSSELNVNALELDDSALYLCASSSSTGGYEQYFGPGTRLTVT.

The chain combines TRBV24-1 with TRBJ2-3; D not resolved. The germline CDR1 and CDR2 sequences are KGHDR and SFDVKD. Trimming took 2 bases from V and 3 from J, leaving 5 bases between them. There are 13 residues in the CDR3. CDR3 amino acids: CATSDSFTDTQYF. In nucleotides, the CDR3 is TGTGCCACCAGTGATTCCTTTACAGATACGCAGTATTTT.

V and J are TRBV30 and TRBJ1-6, with D unresolved. V lost 0 bases and J 5 bases, leaving 5 bases between the germline ends. CDR3 size: 13 residues. CDR1 is GTSNPN and CDR2 is SVGIG in the germline V gene (reference sequence). The CDR3 DNA reads as TGTGCCTGGAGTGTGGACGATAATTCACCCCTCCACTTT. As protein: CAWSVDDNSPLHF.

V is TRBV28 and J is TRBJ2-3, with a weak D call TRBD1 (5 bases). The germline gives CDR1 MDHEN, CDR2 SYDVKM. The CDR3 covers 14 residues. V was clipped by 0 bases and J by 3 bases, with 7 bases between them. The CDR3 is CASSLWGLTDTQYF. CDR3 coding DNA: TGTGCCAGCAGTTTATGGGGGCTGACAGATACGCAGTATTTT.

The gene calls are TRBV20-1 and TRBJ2-2; 10 nucleotides match TRBD1. J was trimmed by 3 bases and V by 4 bases; bases with no gene match: 5. CDR1 and CDR2 from the germline V gene are DFQATT and SNEGSKA (reference sequence). There are 15 residues in the CDR3. The CDR3 loop reads CSAISGTGDTGELFF. The CDR3 DNA reads TGCAGTGCTATTTCCGGGACAGGGGACACCGGGGAGCTGTTTTTT.

The chain joins TRBV11-2 to TRBJ1-1; 9 bases map to TRBD1. This CDR3 is built from 16 residues. CDR1 is SGHAT, CDR2 FQNNGV, per germline. V shed 5 bases and J 2 bases; nucleotides not matched to a gene: 9. The CDR3 is CASSPTDRGFNTEAFF. The DNA of the CDR3 is TGTGCCAGCAGCCCGACGGACAGGGGTTTTAACACTGAAGCTTTCTTT.